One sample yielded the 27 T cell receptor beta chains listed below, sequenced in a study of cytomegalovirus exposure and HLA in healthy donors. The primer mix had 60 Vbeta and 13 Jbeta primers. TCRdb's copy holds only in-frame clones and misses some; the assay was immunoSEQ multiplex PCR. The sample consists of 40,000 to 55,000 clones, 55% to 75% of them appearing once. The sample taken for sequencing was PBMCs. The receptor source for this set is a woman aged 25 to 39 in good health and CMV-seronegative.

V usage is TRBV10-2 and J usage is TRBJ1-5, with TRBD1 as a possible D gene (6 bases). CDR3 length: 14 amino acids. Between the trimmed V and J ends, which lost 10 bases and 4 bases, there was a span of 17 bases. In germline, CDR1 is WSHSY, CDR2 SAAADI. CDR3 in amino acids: CATQRGEGNQPQHF. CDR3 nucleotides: TGCGCCACCCAAAGGGGGGAGGGAAATCAGCCCCAGCATTTT.

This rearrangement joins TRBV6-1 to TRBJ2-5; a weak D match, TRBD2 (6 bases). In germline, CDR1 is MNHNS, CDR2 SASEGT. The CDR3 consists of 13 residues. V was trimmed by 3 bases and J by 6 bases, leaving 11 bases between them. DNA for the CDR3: TGTGCCAGCAGTGATTCGCGGGGAAAGACCCAGTACTTC. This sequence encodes CASSDSRGKTQYF.

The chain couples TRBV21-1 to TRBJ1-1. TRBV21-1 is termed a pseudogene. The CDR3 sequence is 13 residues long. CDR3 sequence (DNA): TGTGCCAGCAGCGATCCCTCAGTTAGGGAGGCTTTCTTT. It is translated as CASSDPSVREAFF.

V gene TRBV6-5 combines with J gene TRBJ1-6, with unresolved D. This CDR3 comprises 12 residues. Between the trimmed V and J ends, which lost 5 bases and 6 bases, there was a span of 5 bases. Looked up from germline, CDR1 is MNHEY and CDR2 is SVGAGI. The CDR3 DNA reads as TGTGCCAGCAGTCGGAGTAATTCACCCCTCCACTTT. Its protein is CASSRSNSPLHF.

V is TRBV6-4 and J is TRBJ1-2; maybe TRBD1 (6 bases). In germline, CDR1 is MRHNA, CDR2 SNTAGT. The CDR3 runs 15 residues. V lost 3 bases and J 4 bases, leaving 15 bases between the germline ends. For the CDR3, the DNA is TGTGCCAGCAGTGAAGGGGGTAGTAACCCCTATGGCTACACCTTC. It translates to CASSEGGSNPYGYTF.

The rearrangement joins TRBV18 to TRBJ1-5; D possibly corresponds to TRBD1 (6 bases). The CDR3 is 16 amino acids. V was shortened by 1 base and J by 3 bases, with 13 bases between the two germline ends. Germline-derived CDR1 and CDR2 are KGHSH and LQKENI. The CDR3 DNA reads TGTGCCAGCTCACCACGTGGGGACACTAACAATCAGCCCCAGCATTTT. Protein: CASSPRGDTNNQPQHF.

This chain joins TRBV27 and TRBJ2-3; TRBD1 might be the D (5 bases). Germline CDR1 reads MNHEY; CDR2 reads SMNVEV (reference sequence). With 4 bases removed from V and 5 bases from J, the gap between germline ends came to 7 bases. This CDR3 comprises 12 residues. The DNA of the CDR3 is TGTGCCAGCAGTTACGACAGAGATACGCAGTATTTT. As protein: CASSYDRDTQYF.

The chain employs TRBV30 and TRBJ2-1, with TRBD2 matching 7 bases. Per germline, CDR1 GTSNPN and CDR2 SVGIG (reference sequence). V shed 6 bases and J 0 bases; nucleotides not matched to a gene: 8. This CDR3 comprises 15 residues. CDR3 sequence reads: CACTTGGSSYNEQFF. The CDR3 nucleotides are TGTGCCTGCACGACGGGGGGAAGCTCCTACAATGAGCAGTTCTTC.

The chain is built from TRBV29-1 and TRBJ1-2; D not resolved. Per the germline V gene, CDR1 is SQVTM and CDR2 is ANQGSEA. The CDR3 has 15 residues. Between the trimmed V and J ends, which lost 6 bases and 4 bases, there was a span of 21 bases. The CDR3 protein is CSVGPEGGESYGYTF. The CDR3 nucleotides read TGCAGCGTCGGCCCTGAAGGTGGAGAGAGCTATGGCTACACCTTC.

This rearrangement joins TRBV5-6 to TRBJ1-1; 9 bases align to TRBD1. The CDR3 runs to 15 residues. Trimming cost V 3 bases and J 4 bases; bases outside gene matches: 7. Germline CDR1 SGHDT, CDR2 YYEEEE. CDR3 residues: CASSWGTGQGTEAFF. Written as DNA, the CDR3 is TGTGCCAGCAGCTGGGGGACAGGGCAGGGCACTGAAGCTTTCTTT.

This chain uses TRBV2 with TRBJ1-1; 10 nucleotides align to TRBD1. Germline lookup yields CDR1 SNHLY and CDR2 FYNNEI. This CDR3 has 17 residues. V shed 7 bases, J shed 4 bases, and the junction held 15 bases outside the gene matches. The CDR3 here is CASKRGQGIAGGTEAFF. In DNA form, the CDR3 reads TGTGCCAGCAAGAGGGGACAGGGGATCGCGGGAGGCACTGAAGCTTTCTTT.

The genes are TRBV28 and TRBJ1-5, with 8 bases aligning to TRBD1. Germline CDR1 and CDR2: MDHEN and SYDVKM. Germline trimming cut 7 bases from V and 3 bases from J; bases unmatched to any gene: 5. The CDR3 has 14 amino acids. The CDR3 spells CASNRGQVNQPQHF. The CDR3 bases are TGTGCCAGCAACCGGGGACAGGTCAATCAGCCCCAGCATTTT. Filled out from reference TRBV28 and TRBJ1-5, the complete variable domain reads DVKVTQSSRYLVKRTGEKVFLECVQDMDHENMFWYRQDPGLGLRLIYFSYDVKMKEKGDIPEGYSVSREKKERFSLILESASTNQTSMYLCASNRGQVNQPQHFGDGTRLSIL.

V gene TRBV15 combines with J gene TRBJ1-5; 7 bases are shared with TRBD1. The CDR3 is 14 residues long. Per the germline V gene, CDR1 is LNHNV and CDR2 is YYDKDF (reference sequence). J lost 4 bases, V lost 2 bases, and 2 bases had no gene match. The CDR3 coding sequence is TGTGCCACCAGCAGACCAGGGGGGAATCAGCCCCAGCATTTT. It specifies CATSRPGGNQPQHF.

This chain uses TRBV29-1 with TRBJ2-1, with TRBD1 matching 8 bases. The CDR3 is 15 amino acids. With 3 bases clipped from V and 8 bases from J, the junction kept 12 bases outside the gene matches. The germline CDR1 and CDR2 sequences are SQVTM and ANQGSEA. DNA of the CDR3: TGCAGCGTTGACCGGACAGGGACTGACCATGATGAGCAGTTCTTC. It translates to CSVDRTGTDHDEQFF.

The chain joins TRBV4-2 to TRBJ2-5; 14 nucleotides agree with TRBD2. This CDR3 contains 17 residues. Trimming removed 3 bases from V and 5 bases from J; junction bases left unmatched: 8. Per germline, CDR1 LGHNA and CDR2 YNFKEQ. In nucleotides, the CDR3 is TGTGCCAGCAGCCAGGAGGGGACTAGCGGGAGATGGGAGACCCAGTACTTC. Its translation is CASSQEGTSGRWETQYF.

The chain's CDR3 is CASSLRQQGGGYGYTF. The CDR3 coding sequence is TGCGCCAGCAGCTTACGGCAACAGGGTGGCGGATATGGCTACACCTTC. V is TRBV5-1 and J is TRBJ1-2; a possible D gene is TRBD1 (6 bases). The length of the CDR3 is 16 residues. V was shortened by 2 bases and J by 5 bases, with 19 bases between the two germline ends. CDR1 and CDR2 (germline): SGHRS, YFSETQ.

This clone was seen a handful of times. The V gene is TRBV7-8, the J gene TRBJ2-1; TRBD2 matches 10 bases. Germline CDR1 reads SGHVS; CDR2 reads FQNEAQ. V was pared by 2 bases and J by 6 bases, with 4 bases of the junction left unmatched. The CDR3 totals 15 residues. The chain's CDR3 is CASSLRTSGPNEQFF. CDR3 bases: TGTGCCAGCAGCTTACGGACTAGCGGCCCCAATGAGCAGTTCTTC. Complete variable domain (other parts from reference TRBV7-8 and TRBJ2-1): GAGVSQSPRYKVAKRGQDVALRCDPISGHVSLFWYQQALGQGPEFLTYFQNEAQLDKSGLPSDRFFAERPEGSVSTLKIQRTQQEDSAVYLCASSLRTSGPNEQFFGPGTRLTVL.

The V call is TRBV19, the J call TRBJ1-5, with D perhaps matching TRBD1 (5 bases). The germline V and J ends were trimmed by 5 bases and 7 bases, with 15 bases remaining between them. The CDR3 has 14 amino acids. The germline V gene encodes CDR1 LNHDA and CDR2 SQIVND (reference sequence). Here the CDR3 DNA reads TGTGCCAGTAGTCCCGGTGGAGGGGACCAGCCCCAGCATTTT. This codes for CASSPGGGDQPQHF.

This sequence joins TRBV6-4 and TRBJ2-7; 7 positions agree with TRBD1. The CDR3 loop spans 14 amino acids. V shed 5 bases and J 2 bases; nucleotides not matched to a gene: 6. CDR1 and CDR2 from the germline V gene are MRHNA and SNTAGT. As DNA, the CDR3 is TGTGCCAGCAGTTCGACAGGGAATGCCTACGAGCAGTACTTC. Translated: CASSSTGNAYEQYF.

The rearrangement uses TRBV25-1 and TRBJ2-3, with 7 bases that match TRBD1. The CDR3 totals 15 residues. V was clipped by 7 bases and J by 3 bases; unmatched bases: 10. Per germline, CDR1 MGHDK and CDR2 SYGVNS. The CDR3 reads CASTGTVFGTDTQYF. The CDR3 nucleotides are TGTGCCAGCACCGGGACAGTATTTGGTACAGATACGCAGTATTTT.

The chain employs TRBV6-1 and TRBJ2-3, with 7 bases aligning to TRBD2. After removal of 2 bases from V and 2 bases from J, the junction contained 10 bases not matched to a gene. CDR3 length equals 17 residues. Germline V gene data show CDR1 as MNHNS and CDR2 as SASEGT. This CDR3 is CASSERGPAGYTDTQYF. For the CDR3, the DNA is TGTGCCAGCAGTGAACGAGGGCCAGCGGGGTACACAGATACGCAGTATTTT.

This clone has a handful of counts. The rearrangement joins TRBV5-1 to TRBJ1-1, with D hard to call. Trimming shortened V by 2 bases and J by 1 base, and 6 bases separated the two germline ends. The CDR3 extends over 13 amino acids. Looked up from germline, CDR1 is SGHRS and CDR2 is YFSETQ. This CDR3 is CASSFAGNTEAFF. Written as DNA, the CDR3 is TGCGCCAGCAGCTTCGCCGGGAACACTGAAGCTTTCTTT.

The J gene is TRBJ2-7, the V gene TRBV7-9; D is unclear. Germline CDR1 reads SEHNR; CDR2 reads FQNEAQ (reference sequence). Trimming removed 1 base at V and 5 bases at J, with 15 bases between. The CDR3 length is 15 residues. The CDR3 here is CASSLVGSQGHEQYF. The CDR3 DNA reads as TGTGCCAGCAGCTTAGTGGGCAGTCAAGGCCACGAGCAGTACTTC.

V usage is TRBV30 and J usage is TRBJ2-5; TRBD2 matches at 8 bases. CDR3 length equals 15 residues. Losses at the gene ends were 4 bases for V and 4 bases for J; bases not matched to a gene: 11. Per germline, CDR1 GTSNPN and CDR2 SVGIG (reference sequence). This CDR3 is CAWTRAGLAGETQYF. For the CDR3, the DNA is TGTGCCTGGACCAGAGCGGGGCTAGCGGGAGAGACCCAGTACTTC. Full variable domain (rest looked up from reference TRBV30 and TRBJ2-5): SQTIHQWPATLVQPVGSPLSLECTVEGTSNPNLYWYRQAAGRGLQLLFYSVGIGQISSEVPQNLSASRPQDRQFILSSKKLLLSDSGFYLCAWTRAGLAGETQYFGPGTRLLVL.

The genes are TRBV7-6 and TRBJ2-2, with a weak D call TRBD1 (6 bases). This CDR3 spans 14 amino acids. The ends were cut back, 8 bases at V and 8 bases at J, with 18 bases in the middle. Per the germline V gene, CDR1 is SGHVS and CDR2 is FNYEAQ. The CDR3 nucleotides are TGTGCCAGCGGCACGGCCAGGGGATCGGGGGAGCTGTTTTTT. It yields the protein CASGTARGSGELFF. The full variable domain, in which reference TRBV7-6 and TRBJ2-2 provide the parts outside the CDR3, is GAGVSQSPRYKVTKRGQDVALRCDPISGHVSLYWYRQALGQGPEFLTYFNYEAQQDKSGLPNDRFSAERPEGSISTLTIQRTEQRDSAMYRCASGTARGSGELFFGEGSRLTVL.

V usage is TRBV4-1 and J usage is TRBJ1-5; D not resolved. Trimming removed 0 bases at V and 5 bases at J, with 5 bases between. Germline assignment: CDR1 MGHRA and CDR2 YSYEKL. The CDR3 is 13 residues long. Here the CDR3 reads CASSQDIDQPQHF. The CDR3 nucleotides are TGCGCCAGCAGCCAAGATATTGATCAGCCCCAGCATTTT.

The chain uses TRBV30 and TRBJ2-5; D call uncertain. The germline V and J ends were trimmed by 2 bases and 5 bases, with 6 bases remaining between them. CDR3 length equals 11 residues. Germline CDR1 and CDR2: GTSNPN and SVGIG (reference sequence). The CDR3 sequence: CAWSTGETQYF. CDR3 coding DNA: TGTGCCTGGAGTACCGGGGAGACCCAGTACTTC.